Listed below are T cell receptor beta chains from one sample, sequenced in a study of blood T cell repertoires in COVID-19. Produced via immunoSEQ multiplex PCR; TCRdb's table is partial and in-frame only. The sample holds almost 400,000 clones; about 89% are singletons and the top ten take about 2.5%. The sequenced material came from peripheral blood. All receptors derive from a woman in her sixties with COVID-19, enrolled during active disease. The CDR3 runs from the conserved cysteine through the conserved F or W. The D gene is left open where the match is weak. A clone size is listed for some rows: how often the clone was seen (once, few, many), or a class if it is expanded.

.	TRBV4-2	TRBJ2-1	.	TGTGCCAGCAGCCAAGGGGCAGTCGAGAATGAGCAGTTCTTC	CASSQGAVENEQFF
TRBD1	TRBV14	TRBJ1-1	.	TGTGCCAGCAGCCACAGGGGGCTTACCCCTGAAGCTTTCTTT	CASSHRGLTPEAFF
TRBD2	TRBV18	TRBJ2-7	.	TGTGCCAGCTCACCGCGACTAGCGGGGTCGGCACAGAAAGAGCAGTACTTC	CASSPRLAGSAQKEQYF
.	TRBV3-1/TRBV3-2	TRBJ2-3	.	TGTGCCAGCAGACAGGCAGATACGCAGTATTTT	CASRQADTQYF
.	TRBV4-1	TRBJ1-2	.	TGCGCCAGCAGCCAGGAGGCGGCAGGCGGCTACACCTTC	CASSQEAAGGYTF
TRBD1	TRBV4-1	TRBJ2-3	.	TGCGCCAGCAGCCGTGGGACAGGGACAACAGATACGCAGTATTTT	CASSRGTGTTDTQYF
.	TRBV28	TRBJ2-7	.	TGTGCCAGTGAGCTCCAACAGGGACACGAGCAGTACTTC	CASELQQGHEQYF
.	TRBV25-1	TRBJ1-1	.	TGTGCCAGCAGGGCCGCGGGCCGGACGAACACTGAAGCTTTCTTT	CASRAAGRTNTEAFF
TRBD2	TRBV4-2	TRBJ2-5	.	TGTGCCAGCAGCCAAGACCTGCGGGGGGAGACCCAGTACTTC	CASSQDLRGETQYF
.	TRBV19	TRBJ1-5	.	TGTGCCAGTAGTGAGGGAGCAGCTCAGCCCCAGCATTTT	CASSEGAAQPQHF
.	TRBV5-4	TRBJ2-2	once	TGTGCCAGCAGCTCGACGGGTGCGGGGTTTGCCGGGGAGCTGTTTTTT	CASSSTGAGFAGELFF
.	TRBV7-3	TRBJ1-3	.	TGTGCCAGCAGCTTAACGCCCCCCGGGGAAGGGGGAAACACCATATATTTT	CASSLTPPGEGGNTIYF
TRBD1	TRBV4-1	TRBJ1-5	.	TGCGCCAGCAGCCAAGAAGAACAGGGGGGCAATCAGCCCCAGCATTTT	CASSQEEQGGNQPQHF
.	TRBV20-1	TRBJ1-4	.	TGCAGTGCTAACGGGGGAGAAAAACTGTTTTTT	CSANGGEKLFF
TRBD1	TRBV6-4	TRBJ1-6	.	TGTGCCAGCAGTGCACAGGGGGGTTCACCCCTCCACTTT	CASSAQGGSPLHF
TRBD2	TRBV15	TRBJ2-5	.	TGTGCCACCAGCAGAGACGGGGGGAATCAAGAGACCCAGTACTTC	CATSRDGGNQETQYF
.	TRBV2	TRBJ1-4	.	TGTGCCAGCTTATTCTCAACTAATGAAAAACTGTTTTTT	CASLFSTNEKLFF
.	TRBV20-1	TRBJ1-1	.	TGCAGTGCTAGAGGGGGGGAGGCGGCTTTCTTT	CSARGGEAAFF
TRBD1	TRBV7-9	TRBJ1-1	.	TGTGCCAGCAGCCTAACCGGATCGACAGGGATTGAAGCTTTCTTT	CASSLTGSTGIEAFF
.	TRBV3-1/TRBV3-2	TRBJ1-4	.	TGTGCCAGCAGGTCTCACGGAGTTAATGAAAAACTGTTTTTT	CASRSHGVNEKLFF
TRBD1	TRBV6-5	TRBJ2-2	.	TGTGCCAGCAGTTACGAGGGGGCCCGGACCGGGGAGCTGTTTTTT	CASSYEGARTGELFF
TRBD1	TRBV3-1/TRBV3-2	TRBJ1-5	.	TGTGCCAGCAGCCTCGGGACAGGGGCAATGAATCAGCCCCAGCATTTT	CASSLGTGAMNQPQHF
TRBD1	TRBV7-3	TRBJ1-6	.	TGTGCCAGCAGCTTAAGACCCCGGGACAGGGTTTTTAGCAAAAGCTCCTATAATTCACCCCTCCACTTT	CASSLRPRDRVFSKSSYNSPLHF